Shown below are 19 T cell receptor beta chains from a single sample sequenced in a study of control samples from healthy donors and cancer patients. The method was immunoSEQ multiplex PCR; TCRdb's version includes in-frame clones alone and lacks a portion of them. The sample carries roughly 120,000 clones, about nine tenths recorded once. Material: blood. The receptor set was obtained from a human donor in good health. The donor label of this sample is uncertain.

The J gene is TRBJ2-7, the V gene TRBV18, with D perhaps TRBD2 (6 bases). The CDR3 has 17 residues. Germline CDR1 KGHSH, CDR2 LQKENI. V lost 3 bases, J lost 0 bases, and 18 bases lay in between. The CDR3 nucleotides read TGTGCCAGCTCACCTAACTCCGGGACTGCAGGCTCCTACGAGCAGTACTTC. Amino acids: CASSPNSGTAGSYEQYF. Looking up the rest from reference TRBV18 and TRBJ2-7 gives the full variable domain: NAGVMQNPRHLVRRRGQEARLRCSPMKGHSHVYWYRQLPEEGLKFMVYLQKENIIDESGMPKERFSAEFPKEGPSILRIQQVVRGDSAAYFCASSPNSGTAGSYEQYFGPGTRLTVT.

The V and J genes are TRBV6-5 and TRBJ1-3, with D unresolved. Trimming cost V 6 bases and J 0 bases, with 9 bases left between them. CDR3 length: 14 amino acids. Germline V gene lookup returns CDR1 MNHEY and CDR2 SVGAGI. CDR3 sequence (DNA): TGTGCCAGCAGCGAGGTATTCTCTGGAAACACCATATATTTT. The encoded protein is CASSEVFSGNTIYF.

This rearrangement joins TRBV7-9 to TRBJ1-4; D is uncertain. The CDR3 consists of 17 residues. Germline CDR1 reads SEHNR; CDR2 reads FQNEAQ (reference sequence). Trimming stripped 0 bases from V and 0 bases from J, with 11 bases between. CDR3 amino acids: CASSLAPVGSTNEKLFF. CDR3 DNA sequence: TGTGCCAGCAGCTTAGCCCCGGTAGGATCAACTAATGAAAAACTGTTTTTT.

Comment on this clone: This sample includes further DNA sequences coding for the same CDR3. The chain carries TRBV9 and TRBJ2-2; D unresolved. Germline V CDR1 and CDR2: SGDLS, YYNGEE. The V gene lost 0 bases and the J gene lost 6 bases, with 6 bases spanning the gap. The CDR3 spans 13 residues. The CDR3 region has the DNA TGTGCCAGCAGCGTAGCCGGTTCCGGGGAGCTGTTTTTT. Encoded protein: CASSVAGSGELFF.

V usage is TRBV19 and J usage is TRBJ1-5; tentative D call: TRBD1 (6 bases). This CDR3 comprises 17 residues. Germline V gives CDR1 LNHDA, CDR2 SQIVND (reference sequence). The germline V and J ends were trimmed by 4 bases and 4 bases, with 20 bases remaining between them. CDR3 in amino acids: CASSTKGYGQKNQPQHF. The CDR3 bases are TGTGCCAGTAGTACGAAAGGCTATGGACAGAAAAATCAGCCCCAGCATTTT.

The count of this clone is one. This chain joins TRBV10-3 and TRBJ1-1; 9 bases agree with TRBD1. With V trimmed by 7 bases and J by 4 bases, 4 bases remained unmatched. The CDR3 totals 13 residues. Germline CDR1 ENHRY, CDR2 SYGVKD. The CDR3 reads CAITWDRATEAFF. The CDR3 DNA reads TGTGCCATCACTTGGGACAGGGCCACTGAAGCTTTCTTT.

The rearrangement links TRBV14 to TRBJ2-5; D gene uncertain. Trimming shortened V by 1 base and J by 5 bases, and 14 bases separated the two germline ends. Germline V gene data show CDR1 as SGHDN and CDR2 as FVKESK. This CDR3 is built from 15 residues. In nucleotides, the CDR3 is TGTGCCAGCAGCCAAGGATGGCAGGCGTGGGAGACCCAGTACTTC. Its protein is CASSQGWQAWETQYF.

This chain joins TRBV6-2 or TRBV6-3 and TRBJ1-5, with no clear D. The germline V gene has CDR1 MNHEY and CDR2 SVGEGT. The CDR3 runs 13 residues. Deletions cut 0 bases from V and 3 bases from J, with 3 bases between. The CDR3 coding sequence is TGTGCCAGCAGTTACTCGGTCAATCAGCCCCAGCATTTT. It translates to CASSYSVNQPQHF.

The V call is TRBV6-2 or TRBV6-3, the J call TRBJ1-5; no definite D call. The CDR3 contains 15 residues. Trimming removed 2 bases at V and 1 base at J, with 9 bases between. CDR1 and CDR2 from the germline V gene are MNHEY and SVGEGT. The CDR3 sequence: CASSYGGQSNQPQHF. As DNA, the CDR3 is TGTGCCAGCAGTTACGGCGGGCAGAGCAATCAGCCCCAGCATTTT.

The count of this clone is one. At one boundary the junction diverges from the germline segment, which might be a read error. The V and J genes are TRBV7-7 and TRBJ2-1; 10 bases agree with TRBD2. The V gene's germline CDR1 is SSHAT and CDR2 FNYEAQ (reference sequence). The CDR3 is 16 residues long. The CDR3 protein is CASSLGPSGGANEQFF. Written as DNA, the CDR3 is TGTGCTAGCAGCTTAGGACCCAGCGGGGGGGCCAATGAGCAGTTCTTC. The entire variable domain, with the rest obtained from reference TRBV7-7 and TRBJ2-1, is as follows: GAGVSQSPRYKVTKRGQDVTLRCDPISSHATLYWYQQALGQGPEFLTYFNYEAQPDKSGLPSDRFSAERPEGSISTLTIQRTEQRDSAMYRCASSLGPSGGANEQFFGPGTRLTVL.

The chain recombines TRBV19 with TRBJ1-5, with 12 nucleotides matching TRBD1. The germline V gene encodes CDR1 LNHDA and CDR2 SQIVND (reference sequence). CDR3 length equals 15 residues. With V trimmed by 3 bases and J by 6 bases, 3 bases remained unmatched. The CDR3 DNA is TGTGCCAGTAGTATCGGGACAGGGGGCTTTCAGCCCCAGCATTTT. It translates to CASSIGTGGFQPQHF. The variable domain in full, completed from reference TRBV19 and TRBJ1-5, reads DGGITQSPKYLFRKEGQNVTLSCEQNLNHDAMYWYRQDPGQGLRLIYYSQIVNDFQKGDIAEGYSVSREKKESFPLTVTSAQKNPTAFYLCASSIGTGGFQPQHFGDGTRLSIL.

This chain uses TRBV19 with TRBJ2-3; D might be TRBD1 or TRBD2, each matching 5 bases. V lost 4 bases and J 3 bases, leaving 17 bases between the germline ends. The germline CDR1 and CDR2 sequences are LNHDA and SQIVND (reference sequence). The CDR3 runs 16 residues. The CDR3 region has the DNA TGTGCCAGTAGTACCTGCCGGCCTGGGGGTACAGATACGCAGTATTTT. It codes for CASSTCRPGGTDTQYF.

The chain is built from TRBV21-1 and TRBJ1-4. TRBV21-1 is listed as a pseudogene. The CDR3 totals 15 residues. The CDR3 nucleotides read TGTGCCAGCAGGTTCAGTAGCGCAACTAATGAAAAACTGTTTTTT. It encodes CASRFSSATNEKLFF.

The chain is built from TRBV5-4 and TRBJ1-3, with unresolved D. With 4 bases removed from V and 0 bases from J, the gap between germline ends came to 8 bases. Germline lookup yields CDR1 SGHNT and CDR2 YYREEE (reference sequence). The CDR3 contains 14 residues. DNA for the CDR3: TGTGCCAGCAGCAATCGGGACTCTGGAAACACCATATATTTT. Protein product: CASSNRDSGNTIYF. The full variable domain, its missing parts supplied by reference TRBV5-4 and TRBJ1-3, is ETGVTQSPTHLIKTRGQQVTLRCSSQSGHNTVSWYQQALGQGPQFIFQYYREEENGRGNFPPRFSGLQFPNYSSELNVNALELDDSALYLCASSNRDSGNTIYFGEGSWLTVV.

The CDR3 DNA reads TGTGCCAGTATGTCTTCAGAACGCTCCTATAATTCACCCCTCCACTTT. It encodes CASMSSERSYNSPLHF. V is TRBV19 and J is TRBJ1-6; D not resolved. Trimming stripped 7 bases from V and 0 bases from J, with 13 bases between. This CDR3 spans 16 amino acids. In germline, CDR1 is LNHDA, CDR2 SQIVND (reference sequence).

The genes are TRBV24-1 and TRBJ2-1; D remains ambiguous. The CDR3 length is 15 residues. The V gene's germline CDR1 is KGHDR and CDR2 SFDVKD. Deletions cut 7 bases from V and 10 bases from J, with 22 bases between. In DNA, the CDR3 is TGTGCCACCAGGAGTAGGGATGGCAGCCCTCCGGAGCAGTTCTTC. Protein sequence: CATRSRDGSPPEQFF.

This clone was found once. Relative to the germline gene, one junction end is altered; a read error may explain this. The chain carries TRBV12-3 or TRBV12-4 and TRBJ2-1, with 8 bases that match TRBD2. CDR3 length: 13 residues. CDR3 in DNA: TGTGCCAGCAGCTTAGCGGGGCCAAATGAGCAGTTCTTC. Its translation: CASSLAGPNEQFF.

The rearrangement uses TRBV7-7 and TRBJ2-3; 7 bases fit TRBD1. The CDR3 has 15 amino acids. Looked up from germline, CDR1 is SSHAT and CDR2 is FNYEAQ (reference sequence). V shed 5 bases and J 2 bases; nucleotides not matched to a gene: 7. The CDR3 DNA reads TGTGCCAGCAGCCTCCGGGACAGCCCCACAGATACGCAGTATTTT. Protein sequence: CASSLRDSPTDTQYF.

This clone has just one count. The chain is built from TRBV11-1 and TRBJ2-7; D not certain. V was pared by 1 base and J by 3 bases, with 7 bases between. Germline V CDR1 and CDR2: SGHAT, FQDESV (reference sequence). This CDR3 comprises 13 residues. The CDR3 sequence: CASSLGAGYEQYV. The CDR3 nucleotides are TGTGCCAGCAGCTTAGGGGCCGGCTACGAGCAGTACGTC.